This T cell receptor (beta chain) comes out of a study of T cell responses to AZD1222 COVID-19 vaccine. Findings and caveats of the study: Mostly white British, mostly female donors; authors suggested clonal diversity may be underestimated. Elevations in Spike-specific TCR breadth and depth followed administration of two AZD1222 doses.

The data were produced by immunoSEQ multiplex PCR, yet TCRdb's version contains in-frame clones alone and is incomplete. This repertoire shows about 130,000 clones, roughly 90% found once; its top ten account for about 1.6%. This clone was detected only a few times. Its antigen is as yet unknown. This CDR3 region has 14 residues. J gave up 6 bases and V 6 bases, and 8 bases lay outside the gene matches. Germline V lookup: CDR1 ENHRY, CDR2 SYGVKD. The chain employs TRBV10-3 and TRBJ2-7, with 10 bases identical to TRBD2. This specimen consisted of peripheral blood, obtained on day 0 of AZD1222 vaccination. The sequence came from an adult in good health. As DNA, the CDR3 is TGTGCCATCAGAAGCGGGAGGGCCTCTTTCGAGCAGTACTTC. This translates into CAIRSGRASFEQYF.